The rows below give T cell receptor beta chains drawn from one sample of a study of blood T cell repertoires in COVID-19. The repertoire was sequenced with immunoSEQ multiplex PCR; TCRdb's copy has only in-frame clones and lacks some. The sample lists under 450,000 clones, around nine tenths seen once, with 7% to 7.5% in the top ten. The sequenced material came from peripheral blood. The receptors here all came from a woman aged 55-70 years with COVID-19, enrolled during active disease. The CDR3 runs from the conserved cysteine through the conserved F or W. The D gene is left open where the match is weak. The size field is filled for only some rows; it gives once, few, many or a size class.

j_call	d_call	v_call	clone_size	cdr3_aa	cdr3_nt
TRBJ2-5	.	TRBV7-9	.	CASSPGSQETQYF	TGTGCCAGCAGCCCGGGGTCCCAAGAGACCCAGTACTTC
TRBJ2-5	TRBD2	TRBV10-1	.	CASSAGPGGTQYF	TGCGCCAGCAGTGCTGGCCCGGGGGGAACCCAGTACTTC
TRBJ2-7	TRBD1	TRBV11-2	.	CASGSGTVSYEQYF	TGTGCCAGCGGATCCGGGACAGTCTCCTACGAGCAGTACTTC
TRBJ1-3	.	TRBV11-2	.	CASSIGRIISGNTIYF	TGTGCCAGCAGCATAGGCAGGATTATCTCTGGAAACACCATATATTTT
TRBJ2-2	TRBD1	TRBV3-1/TRBV3-2	.	CASSQEGQGGVFF	TGTGCCAGCAGCCAAGAGGGACAGGGCGGGGTGTTTTTT
TRBJ1-2	.	TRBV12-3/TRBV12-4	.	CASSLTGDYGYTF	TGTGCCAGCAGTTTAACAGGTGACTATGGCTACACCTTC
TRBJ2-3	.	TRBV7-2	many	CASSLMEAGGTDTQYF	TGTGCCAGCAGCTTAATGGAGGCGGGTGGCACAGATACGCAGTATTTT
TRBJ1-1	.	TRBV4-3	few	CASSQVRGGTEAFF	TGCGCCAGCAGCCAGGTTAGAGGGGGCACTGAAGCTTTCTTT
TRBJ2-7	.	TRBV6-2/TRBV6-3	.	CASSYALQGPYEQYF	TGTGCCAGCAGTTACGCCCTACAGGGACCCTACGAGCAGTACTTC
TRBJ1-2	TRBD1	TRBV6-6	.	CASSQRSVTGGYYGYTF	TGTGCCAGCAGTCAAAGATCCGTTACAGGGGGGTACTATGGCTACACCTTC